This TCR beta chain came from a study of molecular identifiers for immune sequencing clone quantification. This clonotype appeared many times. This CDR3 is built from 14 residues. V was clipped by 4 bases and J by 4 bases; unmatched bases: 5. CDR1 and CDR2 from the germline V gene are SGHKS and YYEKEE (reference sequence). From the PCR reads, TCRdb called clonotypes with MiXCR, one entry per CDR3 protein. The table records about 100,000 distinct CDR3 sequences, 21% of them present only once. Sequencing input: naive CD8+ T cells from blood, with Jurkat cell RNA spiked in. Subset noted: FACS-sorted CD8+CD4-CCR7+CD45RA+ naive T cells. The source is a human donor in good health. Some libraries in this study had Jurkat cell RNA spiked in. This chain joins TRBV5-5 and TRBJ2-3; 8 nucleotides match TRBD1. This CDR3 reads CASSQGANSDTQYF. The CDR3 nucleotides are TGTGCCAGCAGCCAGGGGGCTAATTCAGATACGCAGTATTTT.